Described below is a single TCR beta chain sequence and its context. The specificity of this receptor is unknown. The record has no base qualities; no much larger clone is one base away. The sample's time point label, decoded: about 28 days (+/-7) after the second vaccine dose. Because spike-specific TCR depth and breadth did not differ between the two schedules, AZD1222 recipients who got a second dose at roughly 4 weeks were pooled with those who got a second dose at roughly 12 weeks. The vaccinee samples were drawn from two UK trials, COV001 and COV002, one of which was a single-blind randomized controlled phase 2/3 trial testing AZD1222 (ChAdOx1 nCoV-19) in healthy adults. For TCRbeta chain sequencing, PBMC samples from trial participants were taken at day 0 and at day 28 after the second dose. The CDR3 regions of human TCRbeta chains were subjected to immunosequencing. As for how the authors treated the data: TCRs in the repertoires were matched against a reference library of SARS-CoV-2-specific TCRs that had been generated with the MIRA antigen-specificity platform. Breadth was defined as the fraction of unique TCRs that were SARS-CoV-2-associated. Depth was defined as the fraction of total T cells that were SARS-CoV-2-associated. Using the MIRA data, each spike-specific TCR was mapped to the spike region that the TCR reacts to and placed in a CD4 or CD8 class. Log10-transformed breadth and depth values were compared by one-way ANOVA with Sidak's multiple comparisons tests. TCRdb mirrors the immuneACCESS table, restricted to in-frame sequences. Some clones are absent from its copies; in checked studies, under half trace to an unresolved V gene, and the reason for the others is unknown. V and J calls and clone size come straight from that table; D and trimming were deduced from the DNA. Present in this sample are 150,000 to 200,000 clones, approximately 94% of which were seen just once. The ten largest clones take up 4.5% to 5.5% of the sample.

A distance of 10 bases separates the germline ends of V and J, which lose 1 base and 1 base respectively. From its cysteine to its phenylalanine, the CDR3 spans 15 amino acids. The read is trimmed to its CDR3 DNA, 45 bases read in frame from base 1. CDR1 and CDR2 are read off the germline V gene as SGHTA and FQGNSA. This record comes from a study of T cell responses to AZD1222 COVID-19 vaccine (dated by TCRdb to the early 2020s). Background on the whole study: A total of more than 230 trial participants underwent TCR sequencing, of whom about 210 received two doses of AZD1222 and some 25 received two doses of the MenACWY control vaccine. Trial participants were enrolled by age into 18-55, 56-69 and 70-plus year subgroups, with approximately 150, 30 and 60 TCR-sequenced participants respectively. The paper as a whole reports these results and caveats: Spike-specific TCR breadth and depth rose significantly after two AZD1222 doses compared with day 0 and with MenACWY recipients. In the small 56-69-year group, the increase in depth fell short of significance, most likely because of low power. The whole spike protein was spanned by vaccine-associated CD4 TCRs, and dominant responses were seen in regions 160-218 and 743-854. Conclusions about previously exposed vaccinees were limited because only a handful of AZD1222 recipients were SARS-CoV-2 seropositive at baseline. Most participants were white British and females outnumbered males, and the authors suggested that clonal diversity may have been underestimated. Because no samples from the day 14 peak response were available, repertoires could be characterized only after the peak T cell response. Epitopes outside the regions mutated in the B.1.351 and B.1.1.7 variants were reportedly recognized by nearly half of the unique spike-specific TCRs.

This sample comprised peripheral blood, obtained 28 days after the second AZD1222 dose. The chain is assembled from TRBV7-2 and TRBJ1-1; the D gene identity is not certain. This receptor was obtained from an adult who received the AZD1222 COVID-19 vaccine. Here the CDR3 is given as CASSLEGLPNTEAFF. DNA sequence: TGTGCCAGCAGCTTAGAGGGCTTACCGAACACTGAAGCTTTCTTT.